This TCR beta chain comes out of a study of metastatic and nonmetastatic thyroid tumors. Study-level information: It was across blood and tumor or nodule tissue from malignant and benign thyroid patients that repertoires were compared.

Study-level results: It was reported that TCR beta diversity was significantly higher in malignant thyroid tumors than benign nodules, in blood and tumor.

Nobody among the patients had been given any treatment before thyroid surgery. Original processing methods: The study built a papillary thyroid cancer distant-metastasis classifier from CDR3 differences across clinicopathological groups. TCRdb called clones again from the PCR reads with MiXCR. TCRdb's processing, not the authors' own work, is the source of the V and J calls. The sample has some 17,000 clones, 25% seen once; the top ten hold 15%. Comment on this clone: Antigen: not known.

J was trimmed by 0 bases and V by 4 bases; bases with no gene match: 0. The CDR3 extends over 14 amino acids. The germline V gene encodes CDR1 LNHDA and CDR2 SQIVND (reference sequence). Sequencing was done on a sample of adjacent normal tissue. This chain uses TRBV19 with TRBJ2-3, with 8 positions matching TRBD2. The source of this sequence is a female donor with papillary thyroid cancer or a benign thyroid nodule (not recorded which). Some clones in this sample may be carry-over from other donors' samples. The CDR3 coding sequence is TGTGCCAGTAGTACTAGCGGGAGCACAGATACGCAGTATTTT. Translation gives CASSTSGSTDTQYF.